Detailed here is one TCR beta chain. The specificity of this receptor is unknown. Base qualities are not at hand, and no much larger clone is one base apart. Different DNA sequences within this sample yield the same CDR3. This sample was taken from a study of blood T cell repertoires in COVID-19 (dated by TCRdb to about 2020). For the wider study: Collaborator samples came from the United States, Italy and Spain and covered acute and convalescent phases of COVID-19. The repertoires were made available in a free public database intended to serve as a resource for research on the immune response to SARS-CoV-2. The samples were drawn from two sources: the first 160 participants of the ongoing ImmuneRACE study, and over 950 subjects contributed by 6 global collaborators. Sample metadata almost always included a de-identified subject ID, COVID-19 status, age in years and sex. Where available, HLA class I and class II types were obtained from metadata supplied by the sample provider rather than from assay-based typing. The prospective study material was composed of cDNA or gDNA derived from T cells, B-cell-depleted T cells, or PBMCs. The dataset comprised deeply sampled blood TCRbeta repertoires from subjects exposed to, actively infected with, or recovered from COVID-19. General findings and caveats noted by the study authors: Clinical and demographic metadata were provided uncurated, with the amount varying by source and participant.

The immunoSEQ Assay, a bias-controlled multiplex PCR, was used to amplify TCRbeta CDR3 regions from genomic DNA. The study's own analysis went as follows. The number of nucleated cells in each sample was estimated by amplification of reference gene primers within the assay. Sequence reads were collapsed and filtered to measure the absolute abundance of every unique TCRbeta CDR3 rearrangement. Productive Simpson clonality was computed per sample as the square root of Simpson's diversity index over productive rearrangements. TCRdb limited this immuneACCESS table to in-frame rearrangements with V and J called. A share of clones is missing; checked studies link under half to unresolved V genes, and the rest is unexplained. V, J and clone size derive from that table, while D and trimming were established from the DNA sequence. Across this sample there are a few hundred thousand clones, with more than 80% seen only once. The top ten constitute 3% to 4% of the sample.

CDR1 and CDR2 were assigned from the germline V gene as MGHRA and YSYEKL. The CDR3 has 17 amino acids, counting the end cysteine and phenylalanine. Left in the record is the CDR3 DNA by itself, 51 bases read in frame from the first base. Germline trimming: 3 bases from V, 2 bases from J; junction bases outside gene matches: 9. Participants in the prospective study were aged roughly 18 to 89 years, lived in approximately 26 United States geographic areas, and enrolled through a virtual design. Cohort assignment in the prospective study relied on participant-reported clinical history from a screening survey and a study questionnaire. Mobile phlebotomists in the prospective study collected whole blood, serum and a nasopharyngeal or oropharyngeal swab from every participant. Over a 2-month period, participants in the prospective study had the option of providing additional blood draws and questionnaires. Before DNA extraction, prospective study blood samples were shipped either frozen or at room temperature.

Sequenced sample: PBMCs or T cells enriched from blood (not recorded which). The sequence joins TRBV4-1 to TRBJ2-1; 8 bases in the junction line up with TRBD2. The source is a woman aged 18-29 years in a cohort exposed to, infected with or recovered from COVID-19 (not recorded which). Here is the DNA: TGCGCCAGCAGCCAGGGTTTGACGGGAGGGACCTACAATGAGCAGTTCTTC. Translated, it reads CASSQGLTGGTYNEQFF.